One and the same sample provided the 9 T cell receptor beta chains below, sequenced in a study of blood T cell repertoires in COVID-19. TCRdb's table, derived via immunoSEQ multiplex PCR, lists solely in-frame clones and lacks some. The table has some 5,900 clones, about 90% seen once. Sequencing was performed on peripheral blood. These receptors originate from a human donor in a cohort sampled during active COVID-19.

J is TRBJ2-1 and V is TRBV19; the D gene is possibly TRBD2 (6 bases). The CDR3 totals 14 residues. In germline, CDR1 is LNHDA, CDR2 SQIVND (reference sequence). With 5 bases removed from V and 2 bases from J, the gap between germline ends came to 10 bases. Written as DNA, the CDR3 is TGTGCCAGTAGTCCAGGGACTCCCTACAATGAGCAGTTCTTC. It translates to CASSPGTPYNEQFF.

V and J are TRBV7-6 and TRBJ1-2, with D perhaps TRBD1 (5 bases). The CDR3 has 17 amino acids. Per the germline V gene, CDR1 is SGHVS and CDR2 is FNYEAQ. V lost 4 bases and J 0 bases, leaving 18 bases between the germline ends. The CDR3 DNA sequence: TGTGCCAGCAGCTCTTGGCAGGGTAGAGGTTCTAACTATGGCTACACCTTC. Protein sequence: CASSSWQGRGSNYGYTF.

The chain carries TRBV3-1 (or the pseudogene TRBV3-2) and TRBJ1-2; TRBD1 might be the D (5 bases). The germline CDR1 and CDR2 sequences are LGHDT and YNNKEL (reference sequence). The CDR3 has 13 amino acids. Trimming took 6 bases from V and 8 from J, leaving 16 bases between them. CDR3 sequence reads: CASSLRDASGYTF. Here the CDR3 DNA reads TGTGCCAGCAGTCTCAGGGATGCCTCCGGCTACACCTTC.

The J gene is TRBJ1-1, the V gene TRBV6-6, with D tentatively TRBD1 (5 bases). Trimming stripped 5 bases from V and 1 base from J, with 14 bases between. This CDR3 contains 15 residues. Germline V gives CDR1 MNHNY, CDR2 SVGAGI (reference sequence). The CDR3 nucleotides are TGTGCCAGCAGTGGGGGGACTCGGACGAACACTGAAGCTTTCTTT. Translation: CASSGGTRTNTEAFF.

The genes are TRBV29-1 and TRBJ1-1; D unresolved. CDR1 SQVTM and CDR2 ANQGSEA come from the germline V gene. V lost 1 base and J lost 1, with 4 bases in between. The CDR3 spans 12 residues. CDR3 sequence (DNA): TGCAGCGTTGAAGGGCAGAACACTGAAGCTTTCTTT. This translates into CSVEGQNTEAFF.

The chain uses TRBV6-5 and TRBJ1-1, with D unclear. Trimming took off 4 bases at V and 4 bases at J, with 10 bases between the two ends. The CDR3 length is 13 residues. Looked up from germline, CDR1 is MNHEY and CDR2 is SVGAGI. As DNA, the CDR3 is TGTGCCAGCAGTTCGGAGTTGAGCACTGAAGCTTTCTTT. Translated: CASSSELSTEAFF.

V is TRBV4-1 and J is TRBJ1-5; 7 bases agree with TRBD1. Germline V CDR1 and CDR2: MGHRA, YSYEKL. The J segment lost 0 bases and the V segment lost 0 bases, leaving 8 bases of the junction unmatched. CDR3 length equals 18 residues. CDR3 sequence: CASSQDWRGRVSNQPQHF. The CDR3 bases are TGCGCCAGCAGCCAAGATTGGAGGGGGCGGGTTAGCAATCAGCCCCAGCATTTT.

In regard to this clone: A junction boundary mismatches the germline segment, possibly from a read error. V usage is TRBV3-1 (or the pseudogene TRBV3-2) and J usage is TRBJ1-1; D remains ambiguous. The V gene's germline CDR1 is LGHDT and CDR2 YNNKEL (reference sequence). This CDR3 has 17 residues. The CDR3: CASSLRSYGPMKTEAFF. The CDR3 bases are TGTGCCAGCAGCCTTCGGTCGTATGGGCCGATGAAAACTGAAGCTTTCTTT.

The rearrangement uses TRBV5-5 and TRBJ1-2, with a possible D match to TRBD1 (5 bases). V lost 4 bases and J lost 0, with 16 bases in between. CDR1 is SGHKS, CDR2 YYEKEE, per germline (reference sequence). The CDR3 extends over 16 amino acids. The CDR3 DNA reads as TGTGCCAGCAGCGCGGCTACAGGTCTAGCTAACTATGGCTACACCTTC. Encoded protein: CASSAATGLANYGYTF.